This record looks at one T cell receptor beta chain sequence and its context. The protocol was immunoSEQ multiplex PCR, while the TCRdb copy is restricted to in-frame clones and leaves out a portion. The sample consists of roughly 330,000 clones, 87% of them appearing once. The entry originates in a study of cytomegalovirus exposure and HLA in healthy donors. Sequenced sample: PBMCs. This TCR came from a woman in her 30s in good health and CMV-seropositive.

The CDR3 here is CASSQSRSSYEQYF. The CDR3 DNA reads as TGTGCCAGCAGCCAATCCAGGAGCTCCTACGAGCAGTACTTC. The chain recombines TRBV14 with TRBJ2-7; D not certain. Trimming cost V 2 bases and J 0 bases, with 8 bases left between them. The CDR3 is 14 residues long. Germline V gene lookup returns CDR1 SGHDN and CDR2 FVKESK.